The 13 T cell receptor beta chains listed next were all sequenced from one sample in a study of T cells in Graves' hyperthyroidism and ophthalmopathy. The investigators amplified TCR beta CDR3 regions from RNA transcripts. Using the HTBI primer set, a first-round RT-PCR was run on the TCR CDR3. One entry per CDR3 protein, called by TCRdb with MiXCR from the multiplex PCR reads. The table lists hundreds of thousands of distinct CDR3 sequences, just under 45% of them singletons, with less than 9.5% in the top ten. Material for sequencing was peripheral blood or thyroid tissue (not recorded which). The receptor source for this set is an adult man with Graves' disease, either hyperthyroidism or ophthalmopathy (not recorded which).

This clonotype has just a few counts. This CDR3 reads CASRHTGASMNTEAFF. The CDR3 DNA reads TGTGCCAGCAGACATACCGGGGCTTCCATGAACACTGAAGCTTTCTTT. The V call is TRBV13, the J call TRBJ1-1, with D possibly TRBD1 on 5 matching bases. The CDR3 has 16 residues. Per the germline V gene, CDR1 is PRHDT and CDR2 is FYEKMQ (reference sequence). Between the trimmed V and J ends, which lost 6 bases and 0 bases, there was a span of 17 bases.

The CDR3 sequence is CATSRDKGSGANVLTF. The CDR3 DNA sequence: TGTGCCACCAGCAGAGATAAGGGCTCTGGGGCCAACGTCCTGACTTTC. The chain is built from TRBV15 and TRBJ2-6; no reliable D call. CDR1 is LNHNV and CDR2 is YYDKDF in the germline V gene (reference sequence). This CDR3 has 16 amino acids. Between the trimmed V and J ends, which lost 0 bases and 0 bases, there was a span of 6 bases.

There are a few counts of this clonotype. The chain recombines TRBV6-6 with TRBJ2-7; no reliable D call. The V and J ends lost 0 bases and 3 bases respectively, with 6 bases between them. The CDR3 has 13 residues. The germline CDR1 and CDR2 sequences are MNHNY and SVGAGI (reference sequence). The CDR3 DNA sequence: TGTGCCAGCAGTTACTCTGGCTTCTACGAGCAGTACTTC. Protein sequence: CASSYSGFYEQYF.

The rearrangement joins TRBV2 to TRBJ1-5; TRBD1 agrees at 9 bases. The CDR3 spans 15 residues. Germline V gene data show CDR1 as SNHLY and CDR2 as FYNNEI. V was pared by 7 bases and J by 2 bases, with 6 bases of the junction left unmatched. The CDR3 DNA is TGTGCCAGCAAAGACAGGGGGGGAGGCAATCAGCCCCAGCATTTT. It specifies CASKDRGGGNQPQHF.

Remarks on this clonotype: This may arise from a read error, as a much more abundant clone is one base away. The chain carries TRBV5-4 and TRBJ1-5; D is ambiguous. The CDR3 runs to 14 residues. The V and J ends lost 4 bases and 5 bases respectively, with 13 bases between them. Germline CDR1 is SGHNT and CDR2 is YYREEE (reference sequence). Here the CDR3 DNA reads TGTGCCAGCAGCCCGAGTATGAGTTATCAGCCCCAGCATTTT. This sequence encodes CASSPSMSYQPQHF.

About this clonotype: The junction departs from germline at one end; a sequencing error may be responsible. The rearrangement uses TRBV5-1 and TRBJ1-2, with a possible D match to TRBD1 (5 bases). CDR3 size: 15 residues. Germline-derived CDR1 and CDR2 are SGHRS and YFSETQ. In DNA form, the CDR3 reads TGTGCCAGCTCACCTCCCCTGACAGTCGGCTATGGCTACACCTTC. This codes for CASSPPLTVGYGYTF. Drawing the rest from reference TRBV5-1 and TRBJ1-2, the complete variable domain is KAGVTQTPRYLIKTRGQQVTLSCSPISGHRSVSWYQQTPGQGLQFLFEYFSETQRNKGNFPGRFSGRQFSNSRSEMNVSTLELGDSALYLCASSPPLTVGYGYTFGSGTRLTVV.

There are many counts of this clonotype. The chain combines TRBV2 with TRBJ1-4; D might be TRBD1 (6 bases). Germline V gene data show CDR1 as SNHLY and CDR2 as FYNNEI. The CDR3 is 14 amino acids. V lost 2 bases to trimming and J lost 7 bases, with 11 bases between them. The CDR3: CASSETGLTEKLFF. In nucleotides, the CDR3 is TGTGCCAGCAGTGAAACAGGGTTGACTGAAAAACTGTTTTTT.

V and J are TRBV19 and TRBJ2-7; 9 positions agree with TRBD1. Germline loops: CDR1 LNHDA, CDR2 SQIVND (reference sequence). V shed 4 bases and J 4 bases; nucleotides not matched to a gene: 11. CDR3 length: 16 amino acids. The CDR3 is CASSNRFGQGRYEQYF. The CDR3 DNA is TGTGCCAGTAGTAACCGTTTCGGACAGGGGCGGTACGAGCAGTACTTC.

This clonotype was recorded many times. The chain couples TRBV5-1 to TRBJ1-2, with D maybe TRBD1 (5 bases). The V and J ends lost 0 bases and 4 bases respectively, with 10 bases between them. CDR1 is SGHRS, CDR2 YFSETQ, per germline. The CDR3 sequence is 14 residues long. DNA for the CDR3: TGCGCCAGCAGCTTGGGGGACGCCGGCTATGGCTACACCTTC. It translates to CASSLGDAGYGYTF.

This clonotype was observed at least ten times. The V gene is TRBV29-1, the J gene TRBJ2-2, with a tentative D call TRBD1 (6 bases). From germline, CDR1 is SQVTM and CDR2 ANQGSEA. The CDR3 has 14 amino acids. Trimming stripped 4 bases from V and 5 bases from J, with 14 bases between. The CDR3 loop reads CSVVTAGVTGELFF. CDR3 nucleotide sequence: TGCAGCGTTGTAACGGCAGGGGTAACCGGGGAGCTGTTTTTT.

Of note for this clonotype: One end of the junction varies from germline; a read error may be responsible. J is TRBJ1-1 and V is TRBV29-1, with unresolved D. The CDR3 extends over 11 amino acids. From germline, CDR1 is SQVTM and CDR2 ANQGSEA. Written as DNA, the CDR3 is TGCAGCGTTGAAGGGGGAACTGGAGCTTTCTTT. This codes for CSVEGGTGAFF. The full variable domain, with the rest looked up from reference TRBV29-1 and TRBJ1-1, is SAVISQKPSRDICQRGTSLTIQCQVDSQVTMMFWYRQQPGQSLTLIATANQGSEATYESGFVIDKFPISRPNLTFSTLTVSNMSPEDSSIYLCSVEGGTGAFFGQGTRLTVV.

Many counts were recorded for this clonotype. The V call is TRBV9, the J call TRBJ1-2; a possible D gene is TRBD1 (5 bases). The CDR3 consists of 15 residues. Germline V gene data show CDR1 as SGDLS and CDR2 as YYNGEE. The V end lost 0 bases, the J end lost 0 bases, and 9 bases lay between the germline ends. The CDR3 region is CASSVAGTANYGYTF. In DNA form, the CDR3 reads TGTGCCAGCAGCGTAGCAGGGACCGCTAACTATGGCTACACCTTC.

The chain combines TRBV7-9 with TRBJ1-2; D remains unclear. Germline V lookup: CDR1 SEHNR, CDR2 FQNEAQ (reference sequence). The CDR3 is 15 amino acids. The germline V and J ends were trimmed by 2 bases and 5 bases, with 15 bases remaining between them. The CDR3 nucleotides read TGTGCCAGCAGCTTATTGGAGTCTGTGACTTATGGCTACACCTTC. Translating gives CASSLLESVTYGYTF.